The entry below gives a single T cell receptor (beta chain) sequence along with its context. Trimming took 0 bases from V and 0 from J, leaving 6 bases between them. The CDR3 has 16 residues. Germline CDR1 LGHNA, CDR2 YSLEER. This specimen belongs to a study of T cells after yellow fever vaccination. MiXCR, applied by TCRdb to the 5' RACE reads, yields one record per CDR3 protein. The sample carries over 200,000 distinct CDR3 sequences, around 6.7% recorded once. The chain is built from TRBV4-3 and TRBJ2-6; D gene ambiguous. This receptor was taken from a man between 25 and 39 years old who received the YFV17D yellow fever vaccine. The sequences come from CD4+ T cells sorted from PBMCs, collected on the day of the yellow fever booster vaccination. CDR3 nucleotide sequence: TGCGCCAGCAGCCAAGATCAGCCCTCTGGGGCCAACGTCCTGACTTTC. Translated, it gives CASSQDQPSGANVLTF.